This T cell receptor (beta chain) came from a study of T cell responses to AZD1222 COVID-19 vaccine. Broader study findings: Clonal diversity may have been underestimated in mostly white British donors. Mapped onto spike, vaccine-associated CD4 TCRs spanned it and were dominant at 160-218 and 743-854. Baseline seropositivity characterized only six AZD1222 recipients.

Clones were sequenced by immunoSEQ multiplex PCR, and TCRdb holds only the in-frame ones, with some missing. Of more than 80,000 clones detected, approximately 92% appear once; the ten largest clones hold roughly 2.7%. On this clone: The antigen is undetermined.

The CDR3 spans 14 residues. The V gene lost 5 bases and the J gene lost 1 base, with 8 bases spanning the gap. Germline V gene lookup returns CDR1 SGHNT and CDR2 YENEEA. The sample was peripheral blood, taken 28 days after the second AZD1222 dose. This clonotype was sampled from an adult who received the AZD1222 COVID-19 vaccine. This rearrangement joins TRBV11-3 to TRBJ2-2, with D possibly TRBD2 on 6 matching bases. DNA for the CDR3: TGTGCCAGCAGCGCGGGACTGAACACCGGGGAGCTGTTTTTT. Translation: CASSAGLNTGELFF.